Below, 18 T cell receptor beta chains from the same sample are listed, as sequenced in a study of T-cell memory formation after mild COVID-19. TCRdb recomputed calls from the 5' RACE reads with MiXCR, one row per CDR3 protein. Found here are approximately 100,000 distinct CDR3 sequences, approximately 15% of them singletons; the top ten hold less than 35%. The specimen sequenced was PBMCs or a T cell subset sorted from them (not recorded which). The receptors were sampled from an adult woman who had mild COVID-19 (a few samples of this study predate the infection). Cell type and time point are not known.

A few counts support this clonotype. This sequence joins TRBV7-9 and TRBJ1-1; a possible D gene is TRBD1 (5 bases). Germline values: CDR1 SEHNR, CDR2 FQNEAQ (reference sequence). This CDR3 contains 12 residues. Trimming took off 8 bases at V and 8 bases at J, with 15 bases between the two ends. The CDR3 reads CASGEDIPEAFF. The CDR3, as DNA: TGTGCCAGCGGAGAGGACATTCCCGAAGCTTTCTTT.

This clonotype is medium-sized. The V call is TRBV6-5, the J call TRBJ2-7; possibly TRBD2 for D (6 bases). CDR1 MNHEY and CDR2 SVGAGI come from the germline V gene. V lost 7 bases to trimming and J lost 6 bases, with 10 bases between them. CDR3 length: 11 amino acids. The CDR3 coding sequence is TGTGCCAGCACGGGGGTCGGCGAGCAGTACTTC. It translates to CASTGVGEQYF.

A few counts support this clonotype. The chain is built from TRBV12-3 or TRBV12-4 and TRBJ1-5; possible D gene TRBD1, 6 bases. This CDR3 region has 15 residues. V lost 3 bases and J 5 bases, leaving 14 bases between the germline ends. CDR3 amino acids: CASSFGRGMDQPQHF. CDR3 nucleotides: TGTGCCAGCAGTTTTGGCAGGGGAATGGATCAGCCCCAGCATTTT.

The chain carries TRBV4-2 and TRBJ2-7; 9 nucleotides align to TRBD2. The CDR3 is made up of 15 amino acids. Germline values: CDR1 LGHNA, CDR2 YNFKEQ. Losses at the gene ends were 0 bases for V and 3 bases for J; bases not matched to a gene: 3. CDR3 bases: TGTGCCAGCAGCCAAGAGGCGACTAGCGGCTACGAGCAGTACTTC. Amino acid sequence: CASSQEATSGYEQYF.

This clonotype was detected ten times or more. The chain combines TRBV7-9 with TRBJ1-1, with D unclear. V was pared by 5 bases and J by 0 bases, with 10 bases between. In germline, CDR1 is SEHNR, CDR2 FQNEAQ (reference sequence). This CDR3 contains 14 residues. In DNA, the CDR3 is TGTGCCAGCAGCCCCAGCCCCATGAACACTGAAGCTTTCTTT. It codes for CASSPSPMNTEAFF.

This clonotype has only a few counts. V usage is TRBV5-1 and J usage is TRBJ2-1, with 9 nucleotides matching TRBD1. The CDR3 contains 15 residues. Germline CDR1 SGHRS, CDR2 YFSETQ. The junction had 6 bases not matched to a gene; V was cut back by 4 bases and J by 4 bases. The CDR3: CASSSNRGPYNEQFF. The CDR3 DNA follows: TGCGCCAGCAGCAGTAACAGGGGGCCATACAATGAGCAGTTCTTC.

V gene TRBV19 combines with J gene TRBJ1-1; no clear D gene. The V end lost 6 bases, the J end lost 3 bases, and 20 bases lay between the germline ends. CDR3 length: 16 residues. The germline V gene has CDR1 LNHDA and CDR2 SQIVND (reference sequence). The CDR3 spells CASSDREEGSDTEAFF. The DNA of the CDR3 is TGTGCCAGTAGCGACCGAGAGGAGGGCTCAGACACTGAAGCTTTCTTT.

V is TRBV3-1 and J is TRBJ2-7; 7 nucleotides line up with TRBD2. The CDR3 length is 14 residues. V lost 4 bases to trimming and J lost 6 bases; unmatched junction nucleotides: 9. Germline V CDR1 and CDR2: LGHDT, YNNKEL (reference sequence). The CDR3 DNA sequence: TGTGCCAGCAGCCCCGGTTGGGGGGGAACCGAGCAGTACTTC. This gives the protein CASSPGWGGTEQYF.

This clonotype was picked up a small number of times. V gene TRBV20-1 combines with J gene TRBJ1-2, with D unresolved. The CDR3 runs to 14 residues. Trimming removed 4 bases at V and 8 bases at J, with 20 bases between. CDR1 and CDR2 (germline): DFQATT, SNEGSKA (reference sequence). The CDR3 loop reads CSAIPNTSPEGYTF. The CDR3 bases are TGCAGTGCTATCCCCAACACCTCGCCGGAGGGCTACACCTTC.

This clonotype was counted at least ten times. This chain links TRBV18 with TRBJ2-7; 10 bases align to TRBD2. CDR1 and CDR2 (germline): KGHSH, LQKENI. V was pared by 6 bases and J by 2 bases, with 7 bases of the junction left unmatched. This CDR3 has 15 amino acids. CDR3 in amino acids: CASSLDGTSAYEQYF. CDR3 nucleotide sequence: TGTGCCAGCTCCCTTGACGGGACTAGCGCCTACGAGCAGTACTTC.

The CDR3: CASSPEDKDTQYF. The CDR3 DNA reads TGTGCCAGCAGCCCCGAAGATAAGGATACGCAGTATTTT. The chain couples TRBV9 to TRBJ2-3, with D unresolved. The CDR3 has 13 amino acids. CDR1 and CDR2 (germline): SGDLS, YYNGEE. Between the trimmed V and J ends, which lost 4 bases and 6 bases, there was a span of 12 bases.

The gene calls are TRBV11-2 and TRBJ2-5; a possible D gene is TRBD2 (5 bases). With 2 bases removed from V and 3 bases from J, the gap between germline ends came to 7 bases. The CDR3 sequence is 13 residues long. Looked up from germline, CDR1 is SGHAT and CDR2 is FQNNGV. The chain's CDR3 is CASSLYGEETQYF. CDR3 DNA: TGTGCCAGCAGCTTATACGGGGAAGAGACCCAGTACTTC.

This clonotype was observed a handful of times. The chain couples TRBV20-1 to TRBJ2-7, with D perhaps matching TRBD2 (6 bases). Germline lookup yields CDR1 DFQATT and CDR2 SNEGSKA (reference sequence). The CDR3 loop spans 16 amino acids. V was shortened by 0 bases and J by 4 bases, with 19 bases between the two germline ends. CDR3 nucleotide sequence: TGCAGTGCTAGAGATTACCTCGGCGGGACGGGGTACGAGCAGTACTTC. Its translation: CSARDYLGGTGYEQYF.

This clonotype was detected a few times. The rearrangement links TRBV15 to TRBJ2-1; D call uncertain. Trimming cost V 5 bases and J 4 bases, with 9 bases left between them. CDR1 and CDR2 from the germline V gene are LNHNV and YYDKDF (reference sequence). The CDR3 sequence is 13 residues long. CDR3 in amino acids: CATSGETYNEQFF. The CDR3 bases are TGTGCCACCAGCGGTGAAACTTACAATGAGCAGTTCTTC.

This clonotype was picked up a small number of times. CDR3: CASSSMNYGYTF. The CDR3 DNA reads TGTGCCAGCAGTTCCATGAACTATGGCTACACCTTC. The V call is TRBV6-2 or TRBV6-3, the J call TRBJ1-2; no firm D call. V lost 4 bases and J lost 2, with 5 bases in between. The CDR3 loop spans 12 amino acids. Per germline, CDR1 MNHEY and CDR2 SVGEGT.

This clonotype showed up just a few times. The gene calls are TRBV12-3 or TRBV12-4 and TRBJ2-7, with 7 bases identical to TRBD1. This CDR3 spans 17 amino acids. Losses at the gene ends were 4 bases for V and 0 bases for J; bases not matched to a gene: 12. CDR3 coding DNA: TGTGCCAGCAGTTCCGAGCGACGACAGGGAGCCTCCTACGAGCAGTACTTC. It specifies CASSSERRQGASYEQYF.

The V and J genes are TRBV20-1 and TRBJ2-7; 7 nucleotides line up with TRBD2. The length of the CDR3 is 18 residues. Germline V gene lookup returns CDR1 DFQATT and CDR2 SNEGSKA (reference sequence). Trimming at V came to 3 bases and at J to 5 bases, leaving 22 bases not matched to a gene. CDR3 sequence: CSASGVGLWRETFDEQYF. In DNA, the CDR3 is TGCAGTGCTAGCGGGGTCGGTCTGTGGCGGGAGACGTTTGACGAGCAGTACTTC.

The CDR3 DNA reads as TGTGCCAGCAGCTTAGGGCCATACAACTATGGCTACACCTTC. This encodes CASSLGPYNYGYTF. The chain carries TRBV7-2 and TRBJ1-2; D remains ambiguous. The CDR3 consists of 14 residues. V was trimmed by 1 base and J by 2 bases, leaving 8 bases between them. The germline gives CDR1 SGHTA, CDR2 FQGNSA.